This record covers a single T cell receptor (beta chain). The data derive from a study of blood T cell repertoires in COVID-19. Study in general: Samples representing acute and convalescent COVID-19 were sourced from the United States, Italy and Spain. T cells, B-cell-depleted T cells, or PBMCs supplied cDNA or gDNA.

The CDR3 totals 17 residues. V was clipped by 4 bases and J by 3 bases; unmatched bases: 10. CDR1 and CDR2 (germline): LNHDA, SQIVND (reference sequence). As handled by the study authors: Reference gene primers were amplified, and this amplification served to estimate nucleated cell counts. The protocol was immunoSEQ multiplex PCR, while the TCRdb copy is restricted to in-frame clones and leaves out a portion. Clonal size and the V and J genes are those of that table, whereas D and trimming came from the DNA. Found here are around 70,000 clones, around 78% of them singletons; the top ten hold 15% to 17%.

The rearrangement joins TRBV19 to TRBJ2-7, with TRBD2 matching 12 bases. Sample: peripheral blood. This TCR was recovered from a human donor in a cohort sampled during active COVID-19. The CDR3 protein is CASSRKGLAGSYYEQYF. Written as DNA, the CDR3 is TGTGCCAGTAGTAGGAAGGGACTAGCGGGTTCCTACTACGAGCAGTACTTC.